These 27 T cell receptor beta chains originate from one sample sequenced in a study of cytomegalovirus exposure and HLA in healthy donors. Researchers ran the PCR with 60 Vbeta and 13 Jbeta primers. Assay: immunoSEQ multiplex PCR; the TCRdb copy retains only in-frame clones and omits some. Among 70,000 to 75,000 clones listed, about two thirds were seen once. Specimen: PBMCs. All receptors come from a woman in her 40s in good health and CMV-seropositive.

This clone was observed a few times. DNA for the CDR3: TGTGCCAGCAGTCCCCGGGGCGGGGAGCTGTTTTTT. It encodes CASSPRGGELFF. The J gene is TRBJ2-2, the V gene TRBV6-5; perhaps TRBD2 as D (5 bases). Looked up from germline, CDR1 is MNHEY and CDR2 is SVGAGI. Trimming left V 5 bases short and J 7 bases short, with 8 bases between. The CDR3 has 12 residues.

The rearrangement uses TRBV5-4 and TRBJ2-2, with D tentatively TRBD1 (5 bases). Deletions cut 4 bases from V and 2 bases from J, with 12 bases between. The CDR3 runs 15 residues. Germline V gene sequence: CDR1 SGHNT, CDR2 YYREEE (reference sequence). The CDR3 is CASSLQTVNTGELFF. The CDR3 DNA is TGTGCCAGCAGCCTTCAGACAGTTAACACCGGGGAGCTGTTTTTT.

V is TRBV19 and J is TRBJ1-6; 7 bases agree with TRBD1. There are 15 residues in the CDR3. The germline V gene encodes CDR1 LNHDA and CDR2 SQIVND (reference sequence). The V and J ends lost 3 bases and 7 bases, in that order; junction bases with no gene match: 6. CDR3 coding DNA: TGTGCCAGTAGTATCTCCGGGACAGAAAATTCACCCCTCCACTTT. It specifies CASSISGTENSPLHF.

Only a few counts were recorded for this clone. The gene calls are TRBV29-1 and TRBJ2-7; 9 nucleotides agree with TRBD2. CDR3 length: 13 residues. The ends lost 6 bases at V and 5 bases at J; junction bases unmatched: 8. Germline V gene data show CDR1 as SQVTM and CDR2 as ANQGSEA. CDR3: CSVSSGEDDEQYF. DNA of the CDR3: TGCAGCGTATCTAGCGGGGAGGACGACGAGCAGTACTTC.

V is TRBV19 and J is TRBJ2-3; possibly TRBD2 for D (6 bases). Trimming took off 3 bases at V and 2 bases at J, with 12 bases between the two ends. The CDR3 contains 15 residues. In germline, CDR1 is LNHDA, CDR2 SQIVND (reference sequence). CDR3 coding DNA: TGTGCCAGTAGTATCCGGGGAGGAACCACAGATACGCAGTATTTT. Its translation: CASSIRGGTTDTQYF. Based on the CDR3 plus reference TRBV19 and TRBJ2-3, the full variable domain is DGGITQSPKYLFRKEGQNVTLSCEQNLNHDAMYWYRQDPGQGLRLIYYSQIVNDFQKGDIAEGYSVSREKKESFPLTVTSAQKNPTAFYLCASSIRGGTTDTQYFGPGTRLTVL.

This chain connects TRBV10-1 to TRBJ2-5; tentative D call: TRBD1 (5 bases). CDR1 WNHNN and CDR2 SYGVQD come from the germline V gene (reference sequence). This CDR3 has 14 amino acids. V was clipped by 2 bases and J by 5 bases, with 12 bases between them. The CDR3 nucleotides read TGCGCCAGCAGTGAGCGGCAGGGTCGGGAGACCCAGTACTTC. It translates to CASSERQGRETQYF.

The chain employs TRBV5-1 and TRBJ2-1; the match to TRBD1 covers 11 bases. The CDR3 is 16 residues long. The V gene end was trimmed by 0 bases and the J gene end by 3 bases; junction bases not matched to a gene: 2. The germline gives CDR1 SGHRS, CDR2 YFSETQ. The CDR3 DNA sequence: TGCGCCAGCAGCTTGGAAGGGACAGGGGGCTACAATGAGCAGTTCTTC. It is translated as CASSLEGTGGYNEQFF.

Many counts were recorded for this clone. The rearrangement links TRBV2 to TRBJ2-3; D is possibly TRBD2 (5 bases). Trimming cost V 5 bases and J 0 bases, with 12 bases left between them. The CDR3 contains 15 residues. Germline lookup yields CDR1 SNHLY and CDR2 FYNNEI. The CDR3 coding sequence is TGTGCCAGCAGTTTTCCTAGCTATAGCACAGATACGCAGTATTTT. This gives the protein CASSFPSYSTDTQYF.

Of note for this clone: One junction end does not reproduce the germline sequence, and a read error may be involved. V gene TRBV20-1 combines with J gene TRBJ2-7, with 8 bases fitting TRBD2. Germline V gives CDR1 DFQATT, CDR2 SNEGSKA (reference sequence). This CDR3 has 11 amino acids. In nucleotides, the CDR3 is TGCAGTGCTAGCGGCCTAGCGGGCCTCAACTTC. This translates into CSASGLAGLNF.

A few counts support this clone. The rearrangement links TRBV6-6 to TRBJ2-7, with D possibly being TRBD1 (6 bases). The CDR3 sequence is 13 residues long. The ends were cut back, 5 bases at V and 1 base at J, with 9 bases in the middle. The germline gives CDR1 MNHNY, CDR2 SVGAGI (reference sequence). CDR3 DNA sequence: TGTGCCAGCAGTGACGACAGGTCCTACGAGCAGTACTTC. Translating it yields CASSDDRSYEQYF.

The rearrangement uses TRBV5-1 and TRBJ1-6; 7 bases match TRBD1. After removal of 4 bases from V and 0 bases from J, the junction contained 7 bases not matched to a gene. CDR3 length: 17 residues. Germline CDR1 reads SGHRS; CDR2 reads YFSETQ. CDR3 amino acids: CASSRRDSSSYNSPLHF. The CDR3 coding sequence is TGCGCCAGCAGCCGTAGGGACAGCAGCTCCTATAATTCACCCCTCCACTTT.

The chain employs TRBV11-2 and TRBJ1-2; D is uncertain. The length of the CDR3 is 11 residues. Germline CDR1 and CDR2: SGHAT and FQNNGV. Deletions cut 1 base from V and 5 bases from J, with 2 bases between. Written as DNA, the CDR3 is TGTGCCAGCAGCTTAGCATATGGCTACACCTTC. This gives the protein CASSLAYGYTF.

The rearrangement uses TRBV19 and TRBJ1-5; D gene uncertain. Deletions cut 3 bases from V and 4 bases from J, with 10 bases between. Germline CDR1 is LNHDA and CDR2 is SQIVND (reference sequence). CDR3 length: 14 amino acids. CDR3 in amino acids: CASSIGERNQPQHF. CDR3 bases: TGTGCCAGTAGTATCGGGGAAAGAAATCAGCCCCAGCATTTT.

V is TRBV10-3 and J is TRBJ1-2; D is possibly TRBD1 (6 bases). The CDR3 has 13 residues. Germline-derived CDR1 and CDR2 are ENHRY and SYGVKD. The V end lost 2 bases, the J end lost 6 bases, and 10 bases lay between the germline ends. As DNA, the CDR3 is TGTGCCATCAGTGAGAGGACAGAAGATGGCTACACCTTC. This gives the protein CAISERTEDGYTF.

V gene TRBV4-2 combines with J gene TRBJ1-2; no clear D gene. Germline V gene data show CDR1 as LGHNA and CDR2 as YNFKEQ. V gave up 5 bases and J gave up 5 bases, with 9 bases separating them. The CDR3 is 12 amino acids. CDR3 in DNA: TGTGCCAGCAGCGCCACAGAGTATGGCTACACCTTC. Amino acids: CASSATEYGYTF.

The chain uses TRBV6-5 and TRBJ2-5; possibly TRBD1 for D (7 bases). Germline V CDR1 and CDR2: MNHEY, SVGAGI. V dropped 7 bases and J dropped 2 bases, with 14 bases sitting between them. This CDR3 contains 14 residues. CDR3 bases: TGTGCCAGCACCGCGGCGGGACAGCAAGAGACCCAGTACTTC. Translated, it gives CASTAAGQQETQYF.

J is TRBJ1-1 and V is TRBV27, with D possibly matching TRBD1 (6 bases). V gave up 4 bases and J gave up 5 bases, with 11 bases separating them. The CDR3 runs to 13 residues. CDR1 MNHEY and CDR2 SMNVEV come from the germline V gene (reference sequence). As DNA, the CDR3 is TGTGCCAGCAGTTCGCTACAGGGAACTGAAGCTTTCTTT. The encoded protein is CASSSLQGTEAFF.

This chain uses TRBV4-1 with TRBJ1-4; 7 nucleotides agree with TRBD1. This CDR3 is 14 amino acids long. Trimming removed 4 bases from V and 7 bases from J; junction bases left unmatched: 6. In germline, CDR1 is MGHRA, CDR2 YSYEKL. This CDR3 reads CASSLQGFGEKLFF. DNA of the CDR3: TGCGCCAGCAGCCTACAGGGGTTCGGTGAAAAACTGTTTTTT.

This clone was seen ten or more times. CDR3 DNA: TGTGCCAGCAGCGGGCCGAAGAATGAAAAACTGTTTTTT. This codes for CASSGPKNEKLFF. This sequence joins TRBV21-1 and TRBJ1-4; TRBD1 is the table's D call, not checked against the DNA. TRBV21-1 is assigned pseudogene status. This CDR3 has 13 amino acids.

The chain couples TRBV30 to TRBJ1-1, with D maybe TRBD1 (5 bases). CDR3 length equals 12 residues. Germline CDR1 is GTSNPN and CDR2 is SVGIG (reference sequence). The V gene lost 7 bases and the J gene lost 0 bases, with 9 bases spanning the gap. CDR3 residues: CAFAQVNTEAFF. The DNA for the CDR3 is TGTGCCTTCGCACAGGTGAACACTGAAGCTTTCTTT.

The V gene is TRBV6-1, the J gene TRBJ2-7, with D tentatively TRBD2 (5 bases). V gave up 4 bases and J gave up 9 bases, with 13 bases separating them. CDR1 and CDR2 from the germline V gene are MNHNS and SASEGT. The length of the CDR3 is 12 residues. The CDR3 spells CASSGPRAGQYF. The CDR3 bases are TGTGCCAGCAGTGGTCCCCGGGCGGGGCAGTACTTC.

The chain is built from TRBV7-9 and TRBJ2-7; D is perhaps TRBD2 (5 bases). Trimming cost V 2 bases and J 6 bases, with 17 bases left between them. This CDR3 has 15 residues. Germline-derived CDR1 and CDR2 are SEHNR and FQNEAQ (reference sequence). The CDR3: CASSLSGLTVSEQYF. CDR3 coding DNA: TGTGCCAGCAGCTTAAGTGGACTTACCGTCTCCGAGCAGTACTTC.

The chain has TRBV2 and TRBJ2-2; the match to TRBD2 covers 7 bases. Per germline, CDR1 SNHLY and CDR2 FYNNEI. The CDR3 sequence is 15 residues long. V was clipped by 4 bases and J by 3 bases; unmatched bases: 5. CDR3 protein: CASSGEGSYTGELFF. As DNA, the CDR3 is TGTGCCAGCAGTGGGGAGGGTTCGTACACCGGGGAGCTGTTTTTT.

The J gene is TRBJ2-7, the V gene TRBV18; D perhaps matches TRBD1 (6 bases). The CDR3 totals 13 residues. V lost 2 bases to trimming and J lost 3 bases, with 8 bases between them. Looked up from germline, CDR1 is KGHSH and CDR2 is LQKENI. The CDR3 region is CASSPGQNYEQYF. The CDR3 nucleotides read TGTGCCAGCTCACCAGGACAGAACTACGAGCAGTACTTC.

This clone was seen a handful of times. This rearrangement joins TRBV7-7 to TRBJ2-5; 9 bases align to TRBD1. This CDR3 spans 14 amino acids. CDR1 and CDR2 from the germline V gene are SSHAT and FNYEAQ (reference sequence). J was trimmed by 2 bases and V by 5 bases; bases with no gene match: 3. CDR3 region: CASSQDRGQETQYF. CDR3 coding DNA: TGTGCCAGCAGCCAGGACAGGGGTCAAGAGACCCAGTACTTC.

CDR3 loop: CASSLGNDYEQYF. The CDR3 region has the DNA TGTGCCAGCAGCTTGGGGAACGACTACGAGCAGTACTTC. V gene TRBV5-8 combines with J gene TRBJ2-5; D is unresolved. The DNA end lines up better with TRBJ2-7; the J call may be wrong. CDR1 and CDR2 (germline): SGHTS, YDEGEE. CDR3 size: 13 residues.

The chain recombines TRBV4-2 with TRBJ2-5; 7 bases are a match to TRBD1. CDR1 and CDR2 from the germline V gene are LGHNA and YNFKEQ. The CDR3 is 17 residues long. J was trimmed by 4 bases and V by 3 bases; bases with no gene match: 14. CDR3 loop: CASSHGQVRQAGETQYF. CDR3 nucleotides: TGTGCCAGCAGCCACGGACAGGTTCGTCAGGCAGGAGAGACCCAGTACTTC.